This T cell receptor beta chain stems from a study of blood T cell repertoires in COVID-19. Only in-frame clones appear in the TCRdb table, and some are missing; sequencing was by immunoSEQ multiplex PCR. The table records some 130,000 clones, about four fifths of them present only once. V was pared by 8 bases and J by 2 bases, with 3 bases of the junction left unmatched. This CDR3 is built from 13 residues. This chain joins TRBV12-3 or TRBV12-4 and TRBJ1-5; 7 bases map to TRBD1. The source is a woman aged 50 to 65 with acute or convalescent COVID-19. Sequenced material: peripheral blood. DNA for the CDR3: TGTGCCAGCCTCGGACAGGGCAATCAGCCCCAGCATTTT. Its translation: CASLGQGNQPQHF.